The T cell receptor beta chain under discussion was sequenced for a study of cytomegalovirus exposure and HLA in healthy donors. Study as a whole: An analysis done earlier identified about 100 million unique TCR beta sequences from 150 million to 200 million T cells. About 85 million unique TCRs from HLA-typed donors were held in an early release of data.

It was with 60 Vbeta and 13 Jbeta primers that the PCR ran. This table comes from immunoSEQ multiplex PCR, and its TCRdb copy is limited to in-frame clones, with some not included. The sample records about 160,000 clones, 65% to 90% being singletons. Unrecorded immune exposures were likely, despite nominal health at sampling. The clonotype originates from a woman under 30 in good health and CMV-seronegative. The sample consisted of PBMCs.

The CDR3 sequence is CASADRANEQFF. Written as DNA, the CDR3 is TGTGCCAGTGCGGACAGGGCAAATGAGCAGTTCTTC. This chain uses TRBV25-1 with TRBJ2-1; 8 positions match TRBD1. V lost 9 bases and J lost 7; bases outside the gene matches: 5. Germline V gene sequence: CDR1 MGHDK, CDR2 SYGVNS. The CDR3 has 12 residues.